A single T cell receptor (beta chain) is shown here with its context. Its antigen is undetermined. The PCR ran on 60 Vbeta and 13 Jbeta primers. Repertoires were generated with immunoSEQ multiplex PCR, while TCRdb's copy carries only in-frame clones and drops some. Here the sample spans around 200,000 clones, 70% to 75% being singletons. This record comes from a study of cytomegalovirus exposure and HLA in healthy donors. As for the study in general: Falling in the Caucasian-associated ancestry cluster were 81% of a few hundred genotyped donors. General study results and limits: The classifier, whose performance was assessed in both the original and validation cohorts, reportedly diagnosed cytomegalovirus status with high specificity and sensitivity.

The source material was PBMCs. This clonotype was sampled from a young man in good health and CMV-seropositive.

The CDR3 loop reads CASRAAGGSPGELFF. DNA for the CDR3: TGTGCCAGTAGGGCGGCGGGAGGGTCGCCCGGGGAGCTGTTTTTT. The chain carries TRBV19 and TRBJ2-2; 9 bases fit TRBD2. J was trimmed by 6 bases and V by 6 bases; bases with no gene match: 8. The length of the CDR3 is 15 residues. CDR1 and CDR2 (germline): LNHDA, SQIVND (reference sequence).